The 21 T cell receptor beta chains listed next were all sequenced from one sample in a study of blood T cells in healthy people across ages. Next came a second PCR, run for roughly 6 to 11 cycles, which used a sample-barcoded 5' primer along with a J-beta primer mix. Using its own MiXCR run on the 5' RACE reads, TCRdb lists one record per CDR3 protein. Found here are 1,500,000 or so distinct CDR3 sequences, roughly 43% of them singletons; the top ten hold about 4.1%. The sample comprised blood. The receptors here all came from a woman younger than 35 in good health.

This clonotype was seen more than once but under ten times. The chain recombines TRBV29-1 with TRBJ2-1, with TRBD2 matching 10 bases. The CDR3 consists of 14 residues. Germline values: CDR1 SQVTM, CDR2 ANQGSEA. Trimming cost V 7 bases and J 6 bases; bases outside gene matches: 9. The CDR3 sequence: CSGDIAGGSNEQFF. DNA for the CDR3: TGCAGCGGGGACATAGCGGGGGGCTCCAATGAGCAGTTCTTC.

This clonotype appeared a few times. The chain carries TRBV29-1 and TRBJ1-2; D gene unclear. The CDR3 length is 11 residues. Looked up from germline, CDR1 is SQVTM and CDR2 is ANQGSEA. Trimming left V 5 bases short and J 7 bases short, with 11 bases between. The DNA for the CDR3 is TGCAGCGTTCCTAGAGATTCTGGCTACACCTTC. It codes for CSVPRDSGYTF.

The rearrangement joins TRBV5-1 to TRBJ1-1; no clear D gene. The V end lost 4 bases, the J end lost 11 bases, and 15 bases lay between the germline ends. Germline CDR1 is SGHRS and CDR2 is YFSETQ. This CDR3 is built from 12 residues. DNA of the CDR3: TGCGCCAGCAGCAAGGGCCCGTTTGGGGCTTTCTTT. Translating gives CASSKGPFGAFF.

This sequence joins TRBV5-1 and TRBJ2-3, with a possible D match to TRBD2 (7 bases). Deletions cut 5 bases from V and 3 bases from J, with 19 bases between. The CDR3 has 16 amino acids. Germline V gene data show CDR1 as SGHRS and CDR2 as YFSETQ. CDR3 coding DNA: TGCGCCAGCAGTATTTCCGGGGGGCCGAGGACAGATACGCAGTATTTT. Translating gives CASSISGGPRTDTQYF.

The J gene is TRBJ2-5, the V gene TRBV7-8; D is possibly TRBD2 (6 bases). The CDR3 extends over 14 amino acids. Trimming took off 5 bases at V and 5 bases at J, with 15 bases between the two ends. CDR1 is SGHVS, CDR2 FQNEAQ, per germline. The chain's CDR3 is CASSPRLADETQYF. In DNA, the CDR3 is TGTGCCAGCAGCCCGCGGTTAGCGGACGAGACCCAGTACTTC.

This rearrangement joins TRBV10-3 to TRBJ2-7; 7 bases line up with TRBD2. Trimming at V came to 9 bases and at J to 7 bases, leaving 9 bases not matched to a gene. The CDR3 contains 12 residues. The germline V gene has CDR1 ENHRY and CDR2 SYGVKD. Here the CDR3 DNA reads TGTGCCATTTCCGTGGGCGGGAGTGAGCAGTACTTC. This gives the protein CAISVGGSEQYF.

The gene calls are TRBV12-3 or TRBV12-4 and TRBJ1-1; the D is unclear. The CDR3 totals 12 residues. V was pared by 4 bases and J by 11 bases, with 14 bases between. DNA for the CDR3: TGTGCCAGCAGTTCCAGAGGTTCGGACGCTTTCTTT. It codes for CASSSRGSDAFF.

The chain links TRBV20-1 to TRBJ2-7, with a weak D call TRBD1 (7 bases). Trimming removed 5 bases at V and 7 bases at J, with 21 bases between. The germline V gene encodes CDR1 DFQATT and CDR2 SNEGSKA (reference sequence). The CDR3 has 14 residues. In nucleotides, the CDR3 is TGCAGTGCTCAGGGGGGAATATCCTCGAATGAGCAGTACTTC. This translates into CSAQGGISSNEQYF.

CDR3 loop: CASSPLVLRDNEQFF. DNA of the CDR3: TGTGCCAGCAGCCCGTTGGTTCTTCGGGACAATGAGCAGTTCTTC. V usage is TRBV9 and J usage is TRBJ2-1; the D is unclear. This CDR3 has 15 residues. In germline, CDR1 is SGDLS, CDR2 YYNGEE. Trimming shortened V by 4 bases and J by 5 bases, and 16 bases separated the two germline ends.

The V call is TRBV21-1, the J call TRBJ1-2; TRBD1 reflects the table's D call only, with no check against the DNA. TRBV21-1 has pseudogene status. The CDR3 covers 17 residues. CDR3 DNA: TGTGCCAGCAGCAAATGTGACCTCCGGACAGGGAGACGTGGCTACACCTTC. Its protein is CASSKCDLRTGRRGYTF.

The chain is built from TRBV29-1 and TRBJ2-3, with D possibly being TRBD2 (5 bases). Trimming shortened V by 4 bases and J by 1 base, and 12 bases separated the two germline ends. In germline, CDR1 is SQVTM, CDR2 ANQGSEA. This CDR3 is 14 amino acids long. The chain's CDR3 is CSVGGPYGTDTQYF. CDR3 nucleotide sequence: TGCAGCGTTGGAGGGCCCTACGGCACAGATACGCAGTATTTT.

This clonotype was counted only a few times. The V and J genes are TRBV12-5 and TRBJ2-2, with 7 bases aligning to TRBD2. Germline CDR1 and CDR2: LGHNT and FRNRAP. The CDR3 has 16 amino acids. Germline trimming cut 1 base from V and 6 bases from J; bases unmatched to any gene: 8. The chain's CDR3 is CASGLAPTSVPGELFF. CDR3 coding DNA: TGTGCTAGTGGTTTGGCCCCTACTAGCGTCCCCGGGGAGCTGTTTTTT.

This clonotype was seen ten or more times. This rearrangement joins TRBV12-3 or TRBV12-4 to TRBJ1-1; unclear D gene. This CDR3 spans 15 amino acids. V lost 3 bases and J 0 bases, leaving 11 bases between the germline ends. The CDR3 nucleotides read TGTGCCAGCAGTTTGGACGAAACATTGAACACTGAAGCTTTCTTT. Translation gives CASSLDETLNTEAFF.

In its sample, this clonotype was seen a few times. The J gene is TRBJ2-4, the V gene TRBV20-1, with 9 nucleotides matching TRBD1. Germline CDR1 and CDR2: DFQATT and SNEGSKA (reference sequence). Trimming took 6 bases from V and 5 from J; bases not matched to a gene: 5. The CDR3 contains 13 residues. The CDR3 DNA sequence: TGCAGTGCAGACTGGACAGGGGAAAACATTCAGTACTTC. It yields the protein CSADWTGENIQYF.

In DNA form, the CDR3 reads TGCAGTGCTCAAAACCCGGGACAGGGTGGCGAGCAGTACTTC. This translates into CSAQNPGQGGEQYF. The V gene is TRBV20-1, the J gene TRBJ2-7; the match to TRBD1 covers 9 bases. CDR1 is DFQATT and CDR2 is SNEGSKA in the germline V gene (reference sequence). The CDR3 sequence is 14 residues long. V lost 5 bases and J lost 6; bases outside the gene matches: 11.

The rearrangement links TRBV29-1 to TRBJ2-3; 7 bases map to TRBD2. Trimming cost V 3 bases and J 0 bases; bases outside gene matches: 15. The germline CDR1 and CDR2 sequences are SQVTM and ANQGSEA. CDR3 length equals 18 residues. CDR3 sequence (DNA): TGCAGCGTTGATGGATGGAGCGGGGAATTACATAGCACAGATACGCAGTATTTT. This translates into CSVDGWSGELHSTDTQYF.

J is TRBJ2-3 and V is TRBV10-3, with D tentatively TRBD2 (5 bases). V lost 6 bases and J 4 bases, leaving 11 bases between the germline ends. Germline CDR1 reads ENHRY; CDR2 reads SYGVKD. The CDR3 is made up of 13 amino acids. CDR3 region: CAISRPRADTQYF. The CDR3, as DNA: TGTGCCATCAGCCGACCGAGGGCAGATACGCAGTATTTT.

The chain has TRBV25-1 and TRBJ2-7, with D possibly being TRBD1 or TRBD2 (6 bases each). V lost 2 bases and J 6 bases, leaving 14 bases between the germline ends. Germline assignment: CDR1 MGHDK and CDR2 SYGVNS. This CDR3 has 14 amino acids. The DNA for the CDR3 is TGTGCCAGCAGTGAAGTAGGGGGGCTGGCCGAGCAGTACTTC. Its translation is CASSEVGGLAEQYF.

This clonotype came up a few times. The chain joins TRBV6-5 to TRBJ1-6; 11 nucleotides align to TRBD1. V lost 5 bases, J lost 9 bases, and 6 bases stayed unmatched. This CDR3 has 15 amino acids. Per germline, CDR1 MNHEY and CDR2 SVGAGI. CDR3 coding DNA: TGTGCCAGCAGTAAGGGACAGGGGGTTGCTTCACCCCTCCACTTT. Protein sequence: CASSKGQGVASPLHF.

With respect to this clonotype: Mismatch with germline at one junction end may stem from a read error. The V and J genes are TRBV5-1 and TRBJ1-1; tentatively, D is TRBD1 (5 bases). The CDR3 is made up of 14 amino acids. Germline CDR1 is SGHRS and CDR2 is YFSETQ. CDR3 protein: CASSLEGRNAEAFF. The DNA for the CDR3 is TGCGCCAGCAGCTTGGAGGGGAGGAACGCTGAAGCTTTCTTT.

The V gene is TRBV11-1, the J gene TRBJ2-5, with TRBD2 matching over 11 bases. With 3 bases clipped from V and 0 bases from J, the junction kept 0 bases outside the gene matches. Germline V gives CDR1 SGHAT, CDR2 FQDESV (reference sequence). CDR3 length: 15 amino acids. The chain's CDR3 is CASSLTSGDQETQYF. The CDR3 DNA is TGTGCCAGCAGCTTGACTAGCGGGGACCAAGAGACCCAGTACTTC.